This TCR beta chain was obtained from a study of CD8+ T cells in alopecia areata. This clone has more than one count but fewer than ten. The treatment denotes: oral pan-JAK inhibitor, 5-10 mg twice daily. This CDR3 spans 12 amino acids. Germline loops: CDR1 SNHLY, CDR2 FYNNEI. The V end was cut by 9 bases, the J end by 5 bases, with 14 bases between. It was cDNA, reverse transcribed from extracted RNA, that served as the sequencing template. Data came from immunoSEQ multiplex PCR; TCRdb stores just in-frame clones and leaves some out. The sample comprises approximately 180,000 clones, less than 70% of which are singletons, and approximately 1.4% rests with the top ten.

The sequence was collected from a human donor with alopecia areata. Here the sequenced sample was CD4+ T cells sorted from blood, taken around week 50, from a patient treated with tofacitinib. This chain connects TRBV2 to TRBJ2-7; weak D call: TRBD1 (6 bases). The CDR3 protein is CASTDSYHEQYF. Here the CDR3 DNA reads TGTGCCAGTACGGACAGCTACCACGAGCAGTACTTC. The entire variable domain, with the rest obtained from reference TRBV2 and TRBJ2-7, is as follows: EPEVTQTPSHQVTQMGQEVILRCVPISNHLYFYWYRQILGQKVEFLVSFYNNEISEKSEIFDDQFSVERPDGSNFTLKIRSTKLEDSAMYFCASTDSYHEQYFGPGTRLTVT.